The source of this T cell receptor (beta chain) is a study of identical twins. Study observations and caveats: Researchers reported weaker excess twin sharing in beta out-of-frame sequences.

CDR3 length: 14 residues. Germline loops: CDR1 SQVTM, CDR2 ANQGSEA. V lost 4 bases and J lost 1, with 14 bases in between. Turning to this clonotype: What it recognizes is unknown.

Using its own MiXCR run on the 5' RACE reads, TCRdb lists one record per CDR3 protein. Of hundreds of thousands of distinct CDR3 sequences listed, around 20% are singletons. This sample also appeared in a second study, on T cells expressing NK-cell markers. That report notes: HCMV specificity was not established for the expanded NKG2C+ T cell clones.

Material: PBMCs. This rearrangement joins TRBV29-1 to TRBJ2-7; D is possibly TRBD2 (6 bases). This TCR derives from a woman between 18 and 29 years old in good health. The CDR3 nucleotides read TGCAGCGTTGGAGGCCAGGGAGGTTCCTACGAGCAGTACTTC. Translated, it gives CSVGGQGGSYEQYF.